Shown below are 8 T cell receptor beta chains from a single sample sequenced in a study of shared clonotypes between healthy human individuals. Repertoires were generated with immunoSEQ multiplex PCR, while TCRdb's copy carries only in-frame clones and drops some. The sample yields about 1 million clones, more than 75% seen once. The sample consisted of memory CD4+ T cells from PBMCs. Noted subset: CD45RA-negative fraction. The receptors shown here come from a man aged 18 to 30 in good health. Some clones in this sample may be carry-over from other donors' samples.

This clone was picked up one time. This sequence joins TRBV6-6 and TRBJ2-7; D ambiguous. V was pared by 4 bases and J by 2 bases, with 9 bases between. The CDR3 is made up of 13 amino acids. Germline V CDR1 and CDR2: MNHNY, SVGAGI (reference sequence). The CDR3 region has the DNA TGTGCCAGCAGTTCGAACAATGCCTACGAGCAGTACTTC. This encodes CASSSNNAYEQYF.

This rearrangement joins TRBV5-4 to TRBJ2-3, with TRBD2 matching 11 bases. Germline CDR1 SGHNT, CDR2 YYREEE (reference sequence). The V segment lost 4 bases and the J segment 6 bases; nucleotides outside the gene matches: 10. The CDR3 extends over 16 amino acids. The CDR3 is CASSAPTSGTPDTQYF. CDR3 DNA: TGTGCCAGCAGCGCCCCGACTAGCGGGACTCCCGATACGCAGTATTTT.

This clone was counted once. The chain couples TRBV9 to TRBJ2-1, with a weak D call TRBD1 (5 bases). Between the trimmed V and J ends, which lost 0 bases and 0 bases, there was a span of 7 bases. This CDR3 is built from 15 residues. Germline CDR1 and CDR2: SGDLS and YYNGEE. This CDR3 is CASSVEDSSYNEQFF. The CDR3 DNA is TGTGCCAGCAGCGTAGAAGACAGCTCCTACAATGAGCAGTTCTTC.

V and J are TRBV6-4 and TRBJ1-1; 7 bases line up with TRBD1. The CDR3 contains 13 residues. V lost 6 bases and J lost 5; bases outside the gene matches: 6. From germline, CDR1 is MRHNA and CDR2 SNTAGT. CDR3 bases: TGTGCCAGCAGCACAGGGGAGGAAACTGAAGCTTTCTTT. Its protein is CASSTGEETEAFF.

Here the CDR3 reads CASDAQGGYYGYTF. In nucleotides, the CDR3 is TGTGCCTCGGATGCCCAGGGGGGCTACTATGGCTACACCTTC. The J gene is TRBJ1-2, the V gene TRBV2; 7 bases are shared with TRBD1. J lost 3 bases, V lost 11 bases, and 12 bases had no gene match. Germline CDR1 SNHLY, CDR2 FYNNEI. The CDR3 has 14 amino acids.

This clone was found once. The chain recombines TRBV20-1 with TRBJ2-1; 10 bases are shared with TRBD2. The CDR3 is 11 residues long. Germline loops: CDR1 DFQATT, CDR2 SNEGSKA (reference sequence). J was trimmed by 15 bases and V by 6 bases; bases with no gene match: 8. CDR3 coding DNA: TGCAGTGCGGAGCGGGAGGGCCCTCCGTTCTTC. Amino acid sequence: CSAEREGPPFF.

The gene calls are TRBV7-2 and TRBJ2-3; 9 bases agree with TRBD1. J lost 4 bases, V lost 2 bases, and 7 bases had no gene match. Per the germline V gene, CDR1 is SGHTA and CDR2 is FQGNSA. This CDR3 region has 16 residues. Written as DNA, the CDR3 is TGTGCCAGCAGCTTAATGGGACAGGGCGCTTCAGATACGCAGTATTTT. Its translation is CASSLMGQGASDTQYF.

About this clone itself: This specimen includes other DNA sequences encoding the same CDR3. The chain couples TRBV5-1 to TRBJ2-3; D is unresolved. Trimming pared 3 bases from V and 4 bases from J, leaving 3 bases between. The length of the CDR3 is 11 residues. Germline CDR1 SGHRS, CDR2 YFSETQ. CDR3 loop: CASSSSDTQYF. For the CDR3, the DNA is TGCGCCAGCAGCTCATCAGATACGCAGTATTTT.